A single T cell receptor beta chain is shown here with its context. This clone occurred a few times. Its antigen target is currently unknown. No base quality values were provided; no much bigger clone lies one nucleotide off. The immunoSEQ Assay was the method used to sequence TCRbeta CDR3 regions. After extraction, genomic DNA underwent amplification by bias-controlled multiplex PCR, followed by high-throughput sequencing. On the study's bioinformatics: Collapsing and filtering of sequences were performed to quantify the absolute abundance of each unique TCRbeta CDR3 region. Usable DNA was measured by amplifying reference genes present in all nucleated cells, and TCRbeta template counts were normalized to that usable DNA to estimate T cell fraction. Repertoire TCRs were annotated as SARS-CoV-2-specific when V gene, CDR3 amino acid sequence and J gene were exactly matched to a known reactive TCR set. The reference SARS-CoV-2 TCR set was obtained from MIRA and was filtered for enrichment in COVID-19-positive ImmuneCODE repertoires, whereby public or cross-reactive TCRs were removed. Using the MIRA antigens, annotated TCRs were further analysed by specific ORF or by position within an ORF. Breadth was defined as annotated unique rearrangements over total unique productive rearrangements; depth was the summed frequency of those rearrangements. Group comparisons of TCR breadth used two-sided Wilcoxon rank-sum tests. TCRdb retrieved this table from immuneACCESS and kept in-frame rearrangements only. Not all clones are present; in checked studies, unresolved V genes account for under half, and no reason is known for the remainder. For V, J and clone size, that table is used; D and trimming come from the DNA. In this sample the table shows fewer than 400,000 clones, over 80% of which occur a single time. Clones ranked in the top ten supply 2% to 2.5% of the sample.

The data are from a study of Ad26.COV2.S vaccination and SARS-CoV-2 variants (dated by TCRdb to the early 2020s). As for the study more broadly: Donors in the vaccine arm were drawn from COV1001, a phase I-IIa trial of Ad26.COV2.S in healthy adults that was multicentre, randomized, double-blind and placebo-controlled. TCRbeta repertoire sequencing was used to assess the specificity and breadth of SARS-CoV-2-reactive T cell receptors after Ad26.COV2.S vaccination. Trial participants were randomized into five groups of five: low-dose or high-dose Ad26.COV2.S given once or twice, or placebo on both occasions. Ad26.COV2.S was given intramuscularly at 5x10^10 or 1x10^11 viral particles, as a single shot or as two shots 56 days apart. Blinding of investigators to trial group allocation was maintained during experiments and outcome assessment. A total of 32 samples were included in the TCR-sequenced set, comprising around 19 Ad26.COV2.S vaccine recipients, 5 placebo recipients and 8 SARS-CoV-2 convalescent individuals. On the study overall, not on this receptor specifically: The authors noted that total T cell responses may have been underestimated by the TCR breadth and depth analyses. Vaccine and placebo recipients had similar non-spike TCR breadth, a finding consistent with the vaccine containing only spike. After vaccination, substantial breadth of spike-specific CD8+ and CD4+ T cell responses was reported. Comparing responses between vaccine doses or regimens was not something the study was powered to do. Spike-specific TCR breadth was higher in Ad26.COV2.S recipients than in placebo recipients (P = 0.0014).

The sample's treatment or condition label is to be understood as: around 19 received Ad26.COV2.S at low or high dose, single or two shots; 5 received placebo; per-sample allocation not given. For vaccine and placebo recipients, repertoires were sequenced using samples collected on day 63 after the first injection. Between 29 July and 7 August 2020, Cohort 1b enrolled around 24 adults aged 18-55 years at one site in Boston, USA. Ad26.COV2.S was a replication-incompetent adenovirus type 26 vector that expressed a prefusion-stabilized SARS-CoV-2 spike protein derived from the original Wuhan strain. CDR1 and CDR2 are drawn from the germline V gene: MDHEN, SYDVKM. The CDR3 measures 13 amino acids from cysteine to phenylalanine. Here the CDR3 DNA is all that survives: 39 bases in frame from base 1. V is pared back by 3 bases and J by 8 bases, with 8 bases lying between the germline termini.

The sample in question was peripheral blood, obtained in a trial of Ad26.COV2.S vaccine versus placebo. Here the chain combines TRBV28 and TRBJ1-6, with the D gene uncertain. This sequence originates from a person aged 18-65 years who received the Ad26.COV2.S COVID-19 vaccine or a placebo. This receptor has the CDR3 CASSLEGYSPLHF. Here is the DNA: TGTGCCAGCAGTTTGGAGGGATATTCACCCCTCCACTTT.